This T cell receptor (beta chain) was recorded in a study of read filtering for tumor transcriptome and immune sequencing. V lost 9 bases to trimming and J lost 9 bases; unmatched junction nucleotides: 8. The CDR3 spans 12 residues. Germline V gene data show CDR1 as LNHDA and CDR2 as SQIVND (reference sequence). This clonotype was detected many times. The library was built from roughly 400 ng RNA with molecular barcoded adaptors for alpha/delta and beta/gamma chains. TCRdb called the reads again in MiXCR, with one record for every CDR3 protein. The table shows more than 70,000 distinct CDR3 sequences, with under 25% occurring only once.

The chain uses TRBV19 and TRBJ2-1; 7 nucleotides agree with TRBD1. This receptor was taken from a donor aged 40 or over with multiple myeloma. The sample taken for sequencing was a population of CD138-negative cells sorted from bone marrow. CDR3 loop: CASRTGWGEQFF. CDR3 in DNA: TGTGCCAGCCGGACAGGTTGGGGTGAGCAGTTCTTC.